The 27 T cell receptor beta chains below all came from one sample that was sequenced in a study of PD-1 blockade in classical Hodgkin lymphoma. TCRdb keeps only in-frame clones here, not all; method: immunoSEQ multiplex PCR. The sample shows 10,000 to 15,000 clones, 80% to 85% of them seen only once. After autologous stem cell transplantation all patients relapsed, and prior brentuximab vedotin exposure differed between cohorts. Sample: peripheral blood mononuclear cells (PBMCs), taken at baseline. Source of these receptors: a human donor with classical Hodgkin lymphoma.

This clone was detected once. A read error may account for a junction end that differs from germline. The V gene is TRBV7-7, the J gene TRBJ2-1; 7 positions agree with TRBD1. CDR1 and CDR2 (germline): SSHAT, FNYEAQ (reference sequence). The CDR3 has 15 amino acids. The CDR3 loop reads CASSVTGSPYNEQFF. The CDR3 bases are TGTGCTAGCAGCGTGACAGGGAGTCCCTACAATGAGCAGTTCTTC.

The CDR3 region is CASSQLGDRVNSPLHF. The CDR3 DNA sequence: TGTGCCAGCAGCCAATTAGGGGACAGGGTTAATTCACCCCTCCACTTT. The rearrangement links TRBV4-2 to TRBJ1-6, with 9 positions matching TRBD1. The junction had 5 bases not matched to a gene; V was cut back by 2 bases and J by 6 bases. From germline, CDR1 is LGHNA and CDR2 YNFKEQ. The CDR3 runs 16 residues.

J is TRBJ1-1 and V is TRBV9; D ambiguous. The CDR3 is made up of 16 amino acids. CDR1 SGDLS and CDR2 YYNGEE come from the germline V gene. Trimming took off 3 bases at V and 1 base at J, with 16 bases between the two ends. The CDR3 spells CASSAGVGSGNTEAFF. The CDR3 bases are TGTGCCAGCAGCGCCGGGGTGGGGTCGGGGAACACTGAAGCTTTCTTT.

The chain employs TRBV18 and TRBJ2-5, with D tentatively TRBD1 (6 bases). Germline CDR1 KGHSH, CDR2 LQKENI. CDR3 length equals 14 residues. Trimming left V 3 bases short and J 5 bases short, with 13 bases between. Here the CDR3 reads CASSPGTKGETQYF. CDR3 coding DNA: TGTGCCAGCTCACCGGGGACAAAAGGGGAGACCCAGTACTTC.

The chain links TRBV11-2 to TRBJ2-7; TRBD2 aligns across 9 bases. The V segment lost 0 bases and the J segment 4 bases; nucleotides outside the gene matches: 4. Germline V CDR1 and CDR2: SGHAT, FQNNGV. The CDR3 consists of 15 residues. Here the CDR3 DNA reads TGTGCCAGCAGCTTAGATAGCGGGAGTTGGTACGAGCAGTACTTC. Protein product: CASSLDSGSWYEQYF.

The genes are TRBV9 and TRBJ1-1; D is perhaps TRBD1 (5 bases). The V end was cut by 4 bases, the J end by 6 bases, with 25 bases between. Germline V gene sequence: CDR1 SGDLS, CDR2 YYNGEE. This CDR3 comprises 17 residues. CDR3 amino acids: CASSPYRFPREAAEAFF. The CDR3 bases are TGTGCCAGCAGCCCATACAGGTTCCCCCGGGAAGCGGCTGAAGCTTTCTTT.

This chain uses TRBV29-1 with TRBJ2-7, with 8 bases aligning to TRBD1. V shed 4 bases and J 6 bases; nucleotides not matched to a gene: 8. This CDR3 contains 13 residues. Germline V gene data show CDR1 as SQVTM and CDR2 as ANQGSEA. CDR3 sequence (DNA): TGCAGCGTTGGTAGGACAGGGTCGGGCGAGCAGTACTTC. Amino acids: CSVGRTGSGEQYF.

The chain uses TRBV6-5 and TRBJ1-1; maybe TRBD1 (6 bases). The germline V gene has CDR1 MNHEY and CDR2 SVGAGI. The V end was cut by 4 bases, the J end by 6 bases, with 21 bases between. The CDR3 loop spans 16 amino acids. The CDR3 DNA reads TGTGCCAGCAGTTCCCCGAATTCATTGGGGGGCCCTGAAGCTTTCTTT. Translated, it gives CASSSPNSLGGPEAFF.

The chain recombines TRBV5-6 with TRBJ1-6; D is possibly TRBD1 (6 bases). This CDR3 has 16 amino acids. V was trimmed by 4 bases and J by 1 base, leaving 12 bases between them. The germline gives CDR1 SGHDT, CDR2 YYEEEE. CDR3 protein: CASSTLQGSYNSPLHF. CDR3 nucleotides: TGTGCCAGCAGCACCTTACAGGGTTCCTATAATTCACCCCTCCACTTT.

The CDR3: CAISDSLLPNQPQHF. The CDR3, as DNA: TGTGCCATCAGCGACTCCTTACTACCTAATCAGCCCCAGCATTTT. The chain recombines TRBV10-3 with TRBJ1-5; D is uncertain. CDR1 is ENHRY, CDR2 SYGVKD, per germline. The V end was cut by 6 bases, the J end by 4 bases, with 16 bases between. The CDR3 sequence is 15 residues long.

This clone appeared once. This sequence joins TRBV19 and TRBJ2-5; 10 nucleotides match TRBD2. Per the germline V gene, CDR1 is LNHDA and CDR2 is SQIVND (reference sequence). The CDR3 sequence is 17 residues long. The V and J ends lost 3 bases and 4 bases, in that order; junction bases with no gene match: 11. CDR3 sequence reads: CASSMFTASGRGETQYF. The CDR3 region has the DNA TGTGCCAGTAGTATGTTTACGGCTAGCGGGAGAGGAGAGACCCAGTACTTC.

The chain combines TRBV6-6 with TRBJ2-3; TRBD2 is a possible D gene (5 bases). The CDR3 sequence is 15 residues long. V lost 5 bases and J lost 0, with 12 bases in between. Germline V gene data show CDR1 as MNHNY and CDR2 as SVGAGI (reference sequence). CDR3 sequence (DNA): TGTGCCAGCAGTCTCGGGGTAACTAGCACAGATACGCAGTATTTT. This translates into CASSLGVTSTDTQYF.

The V gene is TRBV6-5, the J gene TRBJ2-2; TRBD1 matches 11 bases. The CDR3 length is 14 residues. J lost 4 bases, V lost 6 bases, and 1 base had no gene match. The germline V gene encodes CDR1 MNHEY and CDR2 SVGAGI. CDR3 residues: CASSGTGGTGELFF. The CDR3 bases are TGTGCCAGCAGCGGGACAGGGGGCACCGGGGAGCTGTTTTTT.

This chain connects TRBV7-9 to TRBJ2-7; D might be TRBD2 (7 bases). Germline V CDR1 and CDR2: SEHNR, FQNEAQ (reference sequence). This CDR3 is 15 amino acids long. V was cut by 5 bases and J by 1 base, with 15 bases left in between. Written as DNA, the CDR3 is TGTGCCAGCAGCGGGGGCGGGAGAAGTTCCTACGAGCAGTACTTC. It codes for CASSGGGRSSYEQYF.

The chain links TRBV29-1 to TRBJ2-2, with 9 bases fitting TRBD1. The trim removed 4 bases at V and 2 bases at J, leaving 8 bases unmatched. The CDR3 sequence is 16 residues long. Germline V gene lookup returns CDR1 SQVTM and CDR2 ANQGSEA. The CDR3 DNA sequence: TGCAGCGTTGTCTTAAAACAGGGGGCCAACACCGGGGAGCTGTTTTTT. Its protein is CSVVLKQGANTGELFF.

The rearrangement uses TRBV2 and TRBJ2-3; no firm D call. Per the germline V gene, CDR1 is SNHLY and CDR2 is FYNNEI. The CDR3 consists of 13 residues. V was clipped by 2 bases and J by 8 bases, with 11 bases between them. CDR3 region: CASSETHRSTQYF. The CDR3 nucleotides are TGTGCCAGCAGTGAAACCCATAGAAGTACGCAGTATTTT. Full variable domain (outside the CDR3, taken from reference TRBV2 and TRBJ2-3): EPEVTQTPSHQVTQMGQEVILRCVPISNHLYFYWYRQILGQKVEFLVSFYNNEISEKSEIFDDQFSVERPDGSNFTLKIRSTKLEDSAMYFCASSETHRSTQYFGPGTRLTVL.

This chain's CDR3 is CASNRGTGANVLTF. The CDR3 DNA reads TGCGCCAGTAACAGGGGAACTGGGGCCAACGTCCTGACTTTC. The rearrangement uses TRBV4-1 and TRBJ2-6; 7 nucleotides align to TRBD1. CDR1 and CDR2 (germline): MGHRA, YSYEKL. This CDR3 contains 14 residues. The ends lost 9 bases at V and 2 bases at J; junction bases unmatched: 4.

The chain has TRBV30 and TRBJ2-2; D ambiguous. CDR1 is GTSNPN and CDR2 is SVGIG in the germline V gene (reference sequence). The germline V and J ends were trimmed by 4 bases and 5 bases, with 14 bases remaining between them. The CDR3 runs 14 residues. CDR3 loop: CAWTWVDLTGELFF. As DNA, the CDR3 is TGTGCCTGGACCTGGGTGGACCTGACCGGGGAGCTGTTTTTT. Using reference TRBV30 and TRBJ2-2 for the parts outside the CDR3, the full variable domain is SQTIHQWPATLVQPVGSPLSLECTVEGTSNPNLYWYRQAAGRGLQLLFYSVGIGQISSEVPQNLSASRPQDRQFILSSKKLLLSDSGFYLCAWTWVDLTGELFFGEGSRLTVL.

This clone has more than one count but fewer than ten. The rearrangement links TRBV2 to TRBJ1-5; D is unclear. V dropped 5 bases and J dropped 3 bases, with 17 bases sitting between them. The CDR3 sequence is 16 residues long. The germline gives CDR1 SNHLY, CDR2 FYNNEI. DNA of the CDR3: TGTGCCAGCAGTACGAAGCCTGACGCCCTCAATCAGCCCCAGCATTTT. Translation gives CASSTKPDALNQPQHF. The full variable domain, its missing parts supplied by reference TRBV2 and TRBJ1-5, is EPEVTQTPSHQVTQMGQEVILRCVPISNHLYFYWYRQILGQKVEFLVSFYNNEISEKSEIFDDQFSVERPDGSNFTLKIRSTKLEDSAMYFCASSTKPDALNQPQHFGDGTRLSIL.

The chain uses TRBV5-5 and TRBJ2-7; D might be TRBD1 (6 bases). The CDR3 loop spans 14 amino acids. V was pared by 0 bases and J by 4 bases, with 11 bases between. Germline CDR1 and CDR2: SGHKS and YYEKEE (reference sequence). CDR3 protein: CASSLVVQGYEQYV. In DNA form, the CDR3 reads TGTGCCAGCAGCTTGGTAGTACAGGGTTACGAGCAGTACGTC.

The chain combines TRBV7-2 with TRBJ2-2, with D perhaps TRBD1 (6 bases). The germline gives CDR1 SGHTA, CDR2 FQGNSA. This CDR3 region has 16 residues. Trimming removed 5 bases at V and 1 base at J, with 14 bases between. Here the CDR3 reads CASSINRARNTGELFF. The CDR3 DNA reads TGTGCCAGCAGCATAAACAGGGCGAGGAACACCGGGGAGCTGTTTTTT.

The chain links TRBV29-1 to TRBJ2-1, with D perhaps TRBD1 (5 bases). In germline, CDR1 is SQVTM, CDR2 ANQGSEA. This CDR3 has 13 residues. V was pared by 4 bases and J by 3 bases, with 10 bases between. CDR3 sequence reads: CSVARQGYNEQFF. The CDR3 bases are TGCAGCGTTGCTCGCCAGGGCTACAATGAGCAGTTCTTC.

The CDR3 region has the DNA TGTGCCAGCAGCCACAGGGAAACCTACGAGCAGTACTTC. It codes for CASSHRETYEQYF. The chain recombines TRBV6-1 with TRBJ2-7; D may be TRBD1 (6 bases). The CDR3 loop spans 13 amino acids. Trimming took off 6 bases at V and 2 bases at J, with 11 bases between the two ends. CDR1 MNHNS and CDR2 SASEGT come from the germline V gene.

CDR3 bases: TGCGCCAGCAGTGTGGGGACCGGAGACGAGCAGTACTTC. Translating gives CASSVGTGDEQYF. The J gene is TRBJ2-7, the V gene TRBV5-1, with D tentatively TRBD1 or TRBD2 (5 bases each). CDR3 length equals 13 residues. The germline V gene has CDR1 SGHRS and CDR2 YFSETQ. Between the trimmed V and J ends, which lost 5 bases and 5 bases, there was a span of 14 bases.

V and J are TRBV19 and TRBJ1-1; D not certain. Germline assignment: CDR1 LNHDA and CDR2 SQIVND (reference sequence). This CDR3 comprises 16 residues. The V and J ends lost 4 bases and 0 bases respectively, with 15 bases between them. The CDR3 coding sequence is TGTGCCAGTAGTAGCACCCCATGGATGATGAACACTGAAGCTTTCTTT. It encodes CASSSTPWMMNTEAFF.

This chain links TRBV4-3 with TRBJ1-2; tentative D call: TRBD1 (6 bases). V lost 0 bases and J 4 bases, leaving 15 bases between the germline ends. CDR3 length equals 16 residues. Per the germline V gene, CDR1 is LGHNA and CDR2 is YSLEER. The CDR3 sequence is CASSQDQVTGRYGYTF. The CDR3 DNA follows: TGCGCCAGCAGCCAAGATCAGGTCACAGGGCGCTATGGCTACACCTTC.

In DNA, the CDR3 is TGTGCCAGTAGTGGAATAGGACCCGAAAGCACAGATACGCAGTATTTT. It codes for CASSGIGPESTDTQYF. The V and J genes are TRBV19 and TRBJ2-3; unclear D gene. The length of the CDR3 is 16 residues. In germline, CDR1 is LNHDA, CDR2 SQIVND (reference sequence). With 5 bases removed from V and 0 bases from J, the gap between germline ends came to 15 bases.